This paragraph reports one T cell receptor (beta chain). Its antigen is not identified. The V gene's germline CDR1 is SGHRS and CDR2 YFSETQ. This CDR3 spans 14 amino acids. Germline trimming cut 5 bases from V and 9 bases from J; bases unmatched to any gene: 7. The CDR3 regions of TCR beta were amplified from RNA transcripts. First-round RT-PCR of the TCR CDR3 relied on the HTBI primer set. TCRdb recomputed calls from the multiplex PCR reads with MiXCR, one row per CDR3 protein. The sample includes around 350,000 distinct CDR3 sequences, 13% to 15% of them seen just once. The entry originates in a study of T cells in Graves' hyperthyroidism and ophthalmopathy. The study, taken as a whole, reports: A model using 13 V-J features told ophthalmopathy apart from stable hyperthyroidism. Among thyroid clonotypes expanded above 0.001, most also appeared in blood.

For the diagnoses, clinical symptoms, serum thyroxine and TRAb, thyroid ultrasound and orbital computed tomography were used. The genes are TRBV5-1 and TRBJ2-1, with 11 bases lining up with TRBD1. This clonotype was sampled from a woman aged 60-70 years with Graves' ophthalmopathy. Material: blood. CDR3 coding DNA: TGCGCCAGCAGTACGGGACAGGGGGGCGGTGAGCAGTTCTTC. It yields the protein CASSTGQGGGEQFF.